These 7 T cell receptor beta chains originate from one sample sequenced in a study of early T cells in non-severe SARS-CoV-2 infection. TCRdb recomputed calls from the 5' RACE reads with MiXCR, one row per CDR3 protein. Seen here are approximately 20,000 distinct CDR3 sequences, more than 3.5% observed once, and the top ten hold less than 8.5%. Specimen: whole blood. The receptors here all came from an adult who was a healthcare worker with PCR-confirmed SARS-CoV-2 infection or an uninfected control (not recorded which).

The table lists this clonotype with a few counts. The chain links TRBV9 to TRBJ1-4; D call uncertain. The CDR3 totals 13 residues. Germline assignment: CDR1 SGDLS and CDR2 YYNGEE. Trimming pared 0 bases from V and 8 bases from J, leaving 8 bases between. The CDR3 DNA follows: TGTGCCAGCAGCGTAGTAATAGGGGAAAAACTGTTTTTT. It translates to CASSVVIGEKLFF.

This clonotype was detected many times. This rearrangement joins TRBV11-2 to TRBJ1-2; D may be TRBD1 (5 bases). The CDR3 contains 15 residues. The V end was cut by 1 base, the J end by 3 bases, with 12 bases between. From germline, CDR1 is SGHAT and CDR2 FQNNGV. The CDR3 region has the DNA TGTGCCAGCAGCTTAGGGGGGACCGTCTACTATGGCTACACCTTC. It encodes CASSLGGTVYYGYTF.

This clonotype is labeled large. V and J are TRBV7-2 and TRBJ1-2; D is ambiguous. CDR1 and CDR2 from the germline V gene are SGHTA and FQGNSA. This CDR3 comprises 16 residues. The V end was cut by 1 base, the J end by 4 bases, with 16 bases between. The CDR3 nucleotides are TGTGCCAGCAGCTTAGTACTCATAGCCTCGACCTATGGCTACACCTTC. It codes for CASSLVLIASTYGYTF.

This clonotype occurred many times. V and J are TRBV4-3 and TRBJ2-5; TRBD2 agrees at 8 bases. The CDR3 is 18 residues long. V lost 0 bases to trimming and J lost 4 bases; unmatched junction nucleotides: 13. The V gene's germline CDR1 is LGHNA and CDR2 YSLEER. The CDR3 is CASSQELPQTSAGETQYF. The CDR3 DNA is TGCGCCAGCAGCCAAGAACTCCCCCAGACTAGCGCGGGAGAGACCCAGTACTTC.

The chain carries TRBV7-8 and TRBJ2-2, with TRBD1 matching over 7 bases. Germline lookup yields CDR1 SGHVS and CDR2 FQNEAQ. The CDR3 sequence is 13 residues long. Trimming took 1 base from V and 8 from J; bases not matched to a gene: 1. This chain's CDR3 is CASSLGGQGELFF. The CDR3 DNA reads TGTGCCAGCAGCTTAGGGGGACAGGGGGAGCTGTTTTTT.

This clonotype was seen at least ten times. The CDR3 is CASSPPTGQPQHF. Here the CDR3 DNA reads TGTGCCAGCAGCCCTCCGACAGGGCAGCCCCAGCATTTT. The chain uses TRBV12-3 or TRBV12-4 and TRBJ1-5, with TRBD1 matching over 7 bases. This CDR3 is 13 amino acids long. The ends lost 6 bases at V and 7 bases at J; junction bases unmatched: 6.

As for this clonotype: This may come from a read error, since a much larger clone is one base off. The chain carries TRBV7-2 and TRBJ2-7; TRBD1 aligns across 8 bases. This CDR3 has 15 residues. Germline V lookup: CDR1 SGHTA, CDR2 FQGNSA. The CDR3 loop reads CVSSRFTGGGDEQYF. The DNA of the CDR3 is TGTGTCAGCAGCAGATTCACAGGGGGTGGCGACGAGCAGTACTTC.